This TCR beta chain was retrieved from a study of T cell changes during pregnancy in multiple sclerosis. The germline CDR1 and CDR2 sequences are SGHRS and YFSETQ. V trimming: 4 bases; J trimming: 2 bases; junction bases outside the gene matches: 5. This CDR3 comprises 17 residues. Assay used: immunoSEQ multiplex PCR; TCRdb lists only in-frame clones, some missing. The repertoire consists of about 68,000 clones, with about nine tenths occurring once and the leading ten covering about 1.5%. The sequence was collected from a female donor with multiple sclerosis, enrolled in a pregnancy study. The sample consisted of peripheral blood, taken in the third trimester of pregnancy. The gene calls are TRBV5-1 and TRBJ2-3; 15 bases line up with TRBD2. For the CDR3, the DNA is TGCGCCAGCAGCGGACTAGCGGGAGGGCCTCACACAGATACGCAGTATTTT. Encoded protein: CASSGLAGGPHTDTQYF.